This is a list of T cell receptor beta chains from one sample in a study of CD8+ T cells in alopecia areata. The repertoire was sequenced with immunoSEQ multiplex PCR; TCRdb's copy has only in-frame clones and lacks some. The data contain around 97,000 clones, approximately 84% of them singletons. This specimen was CD8+ T cells sorted from blood, taken between weeks 30 and 35, from a patient treated with tofacitinib. Every receptor here comes from a human donor with alopecia areata. Both conserved end residues are part of each CDR3. D genes are given only for firm matches. For some rows the clone size is stated as once, few or many, or as a class when expanded; others skip it.

v_gene	d_gene	abundance	len	j_gene	CDR3nt	CDR3aa
TRBV4-2	TRBD1	once	16	TRBJ2-7	TGTGCCAGCAGCCCGAACGAAGGGACAGGGGGTGGCGGGCAGTACTTC	CASSPNEGTGGGGQYF
TRBV6-6	.	.	16	TRBJ2-2	TGTGCCAGCAGTTACCCCATTACAGGGAACACCGGGGAGCTGTTTTTT	CASSYPITGNTGELFF
TRBV5-1	.	.	16	TRBJ2-1	TGCGCCAGCAGCCTCAAGGGGACGAGCTCCTACAATGAGCAGTTCTTC	CASSLKGTSSYNEQFF
TRBV27	TRBD2	.	17	TRBJ2-7	TGTGCCAGCAGTTTATCCCCCGCTACACGGGGGGTATACGAGCAGTACTTC	CASSLSPATRGVYEQYF
TRBV7-9	.	once	13	TRBJ2-7	TGTGCCAGCAGGCAGGGGTCAACCTACGAGCAGTACTTC	CASRQGSTYEQYF
TRBV13	TRBD1	.	13	TRBJ2-3	TGTGCCAGCAGCGTAACCGGGACAGGGACGCAGTATTTT	CASSVTGTGTQYF
TRBV10-2	TRBD1	.	14	TRBJ1-2	TGCGCCAGCAGCGGACAGGGCACCATGGGGGGCTACACCTTC	CASSGQGTMGGYTF
TRBV7-9	TRBD2	.	19	TRBJ2-6	TGTGCCAGCAGCTTAGCCCAGCGGGGGGGTTTTTCTGGGGCCAACGTCCTGACTTTC	CASSLAQRGGFSGANVLTF
TRBV27	.	few	13	TRBJ2-6	TGTGCCAGCAGTTTACTGGGTCTGAACGTCCTGACTTTC	CASSLLGLNVLTF
TRBV27	TRBD2	.	14	TRBJ2-3	TGTGCCAGCACGGCGGGGGTCTGGGCAGATACGCAGTATTTT	CASTAGVWADTQYF
TRBV4-1	.	.	16	TRBJ2-7	TGCGCCAGCAGCCTCATGGGCGAGGACAACTCCTACGAGCAGTACTTC	CASSLMGEDNSYEQYF
TRBV29-1	.	.	12	TRBJ2-7	TGCAGCGTTGGAATGGACACCTACGAGCAGTACTTC	CSVGMDTYEQYF
TRBV4-1	.	.	15	TRBJ2-7	TGCGCCAGCAGCCAGGACCCGGCGAGCTCCTACGAGCAGTACTTC	CASSQDPASSYEQYF
TRBV27	.	.	12	TRBJ2-2	TGTGCCAGCAGTTTATTGGCCGGGGAGCTGTTTTTT	CASSLLAGELFF
TRBV4-1	.	.	17	TRBJ2-3	TGCGCCAGCAGCCAAGAACCCCTTGCCGAAAGCACAGATACGCAGTATTTT	CASSQEPLAESTDTQYF
TRBV2	TRBD2	.	12	TRBJ2-1	TGTGCCACAAGCGGGAGGACACTGGAGCAGTTCTTC	CATSGRTLEQFF
TRBV9	.	.	15	TRBJ2-6	TGTGCCAGCAGCGGTACCGATACGGGGGCCAACGTCCTGACTTTC	CASSGTDTGANVLTF
TRBV7-9	.	.	14	TRBJ2-3	TGTGCCAGCAGCCGCTTCCAGGGTCAAGATACGCAGTATTTT	CASSRFQGQDTQYF
TRBV15	.	once	15	TRBJ2-1	TGTGCCACCAGCAGCCTTGCCAGCGGGACAAATGAGCAGTTCTTC	CATSSLASGTNEQFF
TRBV5-1	.	.	14	TRBJ2-1	TGCGCCAGCAGCTTGAGGCAGCCGGGGGATGAGCAGTTCTTC	CASSLRQPGDEQFF
TRBV14	.	few	15	TRBJ2-7	TGTGCCAGCAGCCAAGAAGAAGGGGAATCCTACGAGCAGTACTTC	CASSQEEGESYEQYF
TRBV7-9	TRBD1	once	14	TRBJ2-3	TGTGCCAGCAGGGGACAGGGGAGCACAGATACGCAGTATTTT	CASRGQGSTDTQYF
TRBV11-2	TRBD2	.	16	TRBJ2-1	TGTGCCAGCAGCTTAGTTGCGGGGGGATCCTACAATGAGCAGTTCTTC	CASSLVAGGSYNEQFF
TRBV27	.	.	16	TRBJ2-7	TGTGCCAGCAGTTTATCGGGATTGACGGGATCCTACGAGCAGTACTTC	CASSLSGLTGSYEQYF
TRBV5-4	TRBD1	.	14	TRBJ2-1	TGTGCCAGCAGCTTCGGACAGGAGATTAATGAGCAGTTCTTC	CASSFGQEINEQFF
TRBV2	.	.	13	TRBJ2-7	TGTGCCAGCATCCCCGAAGGATCCTACGAGCAGTACTTC	CASIPEGSYEQYF
TRBV2	TRBD1	.	16	TRBJ2-7	TGTGCCAGCACCGGGACAGGGGACTCCCTCTCCTACGAGCAGTACTTC	CASTGTGDSLSYEQYF
TRBV2	.	.	12	TRBJ2-2	TGTGCCAGCATGGGGAACACCGGGGAGCTGTTTTTT	CASMGNTGELFF